This record concerns one T cell receptor beta chain sequence. Its antigen is unidentified. This entry is derived from a study of cytomegalovirus exposure and HLA in healthy donors. Study context: In an earlier analysis, around 120 million unique TCR beta sequences were found from some 200 million T cells.

Vbeta (60) and Jbeta (13) primers were used in the PCR. Only in-frame clones appear in the TCRdb table, and some are missing; sequencing was by immunoSEQ multiplex PCR. The table has 150,000 to 200,000 clones, over 70% seen once. Study-level findings and limits: TCR beta V segments were, for the most part, productive about 87% or about 30% of the time in an earlier analysis. An analysis that was carried out later associated 16,951 TCR beta sequences with HLA alleles at 0.05 false discovery rate. Later analysis demonstrated an association between a missense DCLRE1C variant and TCR beta V- and J-gene trimming.

The sequenced material came from PBMCs. This receptor was identified in a female donor in good health and CMV-seronegative.

The CDR3 loop reads CASSLGASGDYEQYF. The CDR3 coding sequence is TGCGCCAGCAGCTTGGGGGCTAGCGGGGACTACGAGCAGTACTTC. The chain joins TRBV5-1 to TRBJ2-7, with TRBD2 matching 9 bases. The CDR3 is made up of 15 amino acids. J gave up 3 bases and V 0 bases, and 4 bases lay outside the gene matches. Germline CDR1 and CDR2: SGHRS and YFSETQ.